This T cell receptor (beta chain) was identified during a study of blood T cells in healthy people across ages (dated by TCRdb to between 2014 and 2016). At the level of the whole study: In model experiments, roughly one uniquely barcoded TCR beta cDNA molecule per two T cells was captured by template switching. The study analyzed two additional independent replicas of 1 million unique cDNA reads from the same blood draw for two donors, one aged 18 to 29 and one aged 80 or older. The study measured age-related changes in TCR beta repertoire diversity using deep sequencing normalized with unique cDNA molecular identifiers. To avoid experimental bias, donors of different ages were distributed randomly across sequencing lanes. Donors were grouped into four age groups: young (average approximately 15 years), middle-aged (approximately 41), aged (over 55) and long-lived (just over 80). Paper-wide results and their limitations: There was a strong correlation between observed TCR beta diversity and the percentage of naive T cells measured by flow cytometry. Estimates of total diversity based on one million sequenced T cells were regarded as lower bounds and as underestimates. Compared with the aged group, the long-lived group had more naive CD4+ T cells, fewer expanded clones and increased TCR diversity, suggesting age selection. Because the CMV infection status of the donors was unknown, age-related changes in expanded clonotypes may potentially have been confounded. Conclusive comparison of naive and antigen-experienced compartments was prevented by the profiling of bulk unsorted PBMCs. Observed TCR beta diversity per million T cells fell roughly linearly with age, and a significant reduction was already apparent by age roughly 41.

Note on this clonotype: Which antigen it targets is not known. One end of the junction is discordant with germline, which a read error may explain.

Library preparation employed 5' RACE. The second PCR ran for roughly 7 to 11 cycles and used a J-beta primer mix along with a sample-barcoded 5' primer. A template-switch 5' adaptor carrying 12 random nucleotides introduced a unique molecular identifier onto each TCR beta cDNA molecule. Each sample yielded at least 2.5 million CDR3-containing paired-end reads. First-strand cDNA was synthesized from all RNA with the Mint cDNA synthesis kit, primed by a TRBC-specific oligonucleotide. Following uracil-DNA glycosylase treatment, all cDNA underwent a first 18-cycle PCR with the universal primers M1SS and BC2_uni_R. The original pipeline was this. For normalization, 1 million high-quality reads, each with a distinct molecular identifier, were randomly selected from each sample. Instead of being binned into consensus sequences, reads that shared molecular identifiers were thrown out. CDR3 identification, clonotype clustering and error correction used MiTCR with a Q25 quality threshold and the strictest error-elimination algorithm. Lower-bound total TCR beta diversity was estimated with a nonparametric unseen species model using Euler transformation. TCRdb passed the public sequencing reads through fastp at Q25 and MiXCR, retaining productive beta sequences. Rows are unified per CDR3 protein, each entry keeping the most common DNA and genes. The V and J calls come from TCRdb's annotation, not from the publication. This sample gives approximately 1,700,000 distinct CDR3 sequences in total; about two fifths of them show up just once. 20% to 25% of the sample is in the top ten clones.

Systemically healthy Caucasian individuals from Russia, approximately 39 in total and aged roughly 6 to 100 years, were included as donors. Approximately 9.3 milliliters of peripheral blood were collected from each donor into EDTA-treated Vacutainer tubes. Ficoll-Paque density-gradient centrifugation was used to isolate PBMCs, with at least 7 million per sample. Trizol reagent was used to extract total RNA from PBMCs, with at least 5.5 micrograms per sample. For every donor, flow cytometry on a PBMC aliquot measured the percentage of naive CD45RAhigh/CD27high T cells. As encoded in the germline V gene (reference sequence), CDR1 is SEHNR while CDR2 is FQNEAQ. From cysteine to phenylalanine, the CDR3 is 13 amino acids long. The sequence is cut down to CDR3 DNA, 39 bases in frame from base 1.

The clonotype comes from a human donor in good health. The rearrangement combines TRBV7-9 with TRBJ2-1; confidence is insufficient to name the D gene. The sequenced sample was blood. The nucleotides are TGTGCCAGTGAGAAGCAGAGCTACAATAAGCAGTTCTTC. The translation is CASEKQSYNKQFF. The CDR3, completed at both ends by the reference TRBV7-9 and TRBJ2-1 genes, gives the full variable domain DTGVSQNPRHKITKRGQNVTFRCDPISEHNRLYWYRQTLGQGPEFLTYFQNEAQLEKSRLLSDRFSAERPKGSFSTLEIQRTEQGDSAMYLCASEKQSYNKQFFGPGTRLTVL.